Listed here are 26 T cell receptor beta chains from one sample, sequenced in a study of T cell repertoires in ileal Crohn's disease. Profiling relied on immunoSEQ multiplex PCR, and the TCRdb table lists in-frame clones only, not all of them. The sample comprises approximately 9,000 clones, around 77% of which are singletons, and less than 5% rests with the top ten. Sequences were obtained from ileal tissue. The receptors derive from an adult with Crohn's disease.

The chain uses TRBV5-1 and TRBJ1-5; D unresolved. Germline CDR1 reads SGHRS; CDR2 reads YFSETQ. This CDR3 spans 14 amino acids. The germline V and J ends were trimmed by 0 bases and 7 bases, with 11 bases remaining between them. The CDR3 loop reads CASSLEPGTQPQHF. The DNA of the CDR3 is TGCGCCAGCAGCTTGGAACCAGGAACACAGCCCCAGCATTTT. The variable domain in full, with the rest retrieved from reference TRBV5-1 and TRBJ1-5, is KAGVTQTPRYLIKTRGQQVTLSCSPISGHRSVSWYQQTPGQGLQFLFEYFSETQRNKGNFPGRFSGRQFSNSRSEMNVSTLELGDSALYLCASSLEPGTQPQHFGDGTRLSIL.

V gene TRBV5-1 combines with J gene TRBJ1-3; unclear D gene. Looked up from germline, CDR1 is SGHRS and CDR2 is YFSETQ. V lost 0 bases, J lost 0 bases, and 13 bases lay in between. The CDR3 contains 17 residues. The CDR3 is CASSLDPPASSGNTIYF. As DNA, the CDR3 is TGCGCCAGCAGCTTGGACCCCCCTGCGAGCTCTGGAAACACCATATATTTT.

CDR3 DNA sequence: TGTGCCAGCAGTTACAGGGGTGGGCCCCAGCATTTT. Protein product: CASSYRGGPQHF. This chain connects TRBV6-5 to TRBJ1-5; D is possibly TRBD1 (5 bases). V lost 2 bases and J lost 9, with 8 bases in between. Germline V CDR1 and CDR2: MNHEY, SVGAGI. This CDR3 has 12 amino acids.

V gene TRBV5-1 combines with J gene TRBJ2-3; 11 nucleotides line up with TRBD1. This CDR3 comprises 17 residues. The V gene end was trimmed by 5 bases and the J gene end by 2 bases; junction bases not matched to a gene: 10. The germline V gene has CDR1 SGHRS and CDR2 YFSETQ. The CDR3 sequence: CASRVRGQGGITDTQYF. Written as DNA, the CDR3 is TGCGCCAGCAGAGTCCGGGGACAGGGGGGAATCACAGATACGCAGTATTTT.

This clone is medium-sized in the sample. The chain is built from TRBV10-3 and TRBJ2-1; 11 bases map to TRBD2. Trimming at V came to 0 bases and at J to 9 bases, leaving 1 base not matched to a gene. CDR1 and CDR2 (germline): ENHRY, SYGVKD. CDR3 length: 14 residues. The CDR3 loop reads CAISESTSGTEQFF. CDR3 bases: TGTGCCATCAGTGAGTCGACTAGCGGGACTGAGCAGTTCTTC.

The chain is built from TRBV4-2 and TRBJ2-5, with TRBD2 as a possible D gene (5 bases). CDR1 LGHNA and CDR2 YNFKEQ come from the germline V gene. This CDR3 is built from 14 residues. V dropped 5 bases and J dropped 2 bases, with 12 bases sitting between them. The CDR3 loop is CASSSRTLQETQYF. In DNA, the CDR3 is TGTGCCAGCAGCTCCCGGACTCTGCAAGAGACCCAGTACTTC.

This clone occurred a few times. This chain uses TRBV5-1 with TRBJ1-1; 7 nucleotides align to TRBD1. The CDR3 contains 13 residues. Germline V gene data show CDR1 as SGHRS and CDR2 as YFSETQ. J was trimmed by 4 bases and V by 2 bases; bases with no gene match: 2. The chain's CDR3 is CASSFRQGTEAFF. CDR3 nucleotide sequence: TGCGCCAGCAGCTTCCGACAGGGCACTGAAGCTTTCTTT. Together with reference TRBV5-1 and TRBJ1-1, the CDR3 gives the full variable domain: KAGVTQTPRYLIKTRGQQVTLSCSPISGHRSVSWYQQTPGQGLQFLFEYFSETQRNKGNFPGRFSGRQFSNSRSEMNVSTLELGDSALYLCASSFRQGTEAFFGQGTRLTVV.

V usage is TRBV7-9 and J usage is TRBJ2-1; 7 bases match TRBD2. This CDR3 contains 12 residues. The V and J ends lost 6 bases and 10 bases, in that order; junction bases with no gene match: 6. Germline V gene data show CDR1 as SEHNR and CDR2 as FQNEAQ (reference sequence). In nucleotides, the CDR3 is TGTGCCAGCAGTTCAAGCGGGGACGAGCAGTTCTTC. Protein sequence: CASSSSGDEQFF.

The chain combines TRBV5-6 with TRBJ2-1, with TRBD1 matching over 8 bases. This CDR3 is built from 16 residues. CDR1 is SGHDT, CDR2 YYEEEE, per germline. V was clipped by 1 base and J by 7 bases; unmatched bases: 10. As DNA, the CDR3 is TGTGCCAGCAGCTTGCTTTGGACAGGGAATAGGAATGAGCAGTTCTTC. This codes for CASSLLWTGNRNEQFF. Together with reference TRBV5-6 and TRBJ2-1, the CDR3 gives the full variable domain: DAGVTQSPTHLIKTRGQQVTLRCSPKSGHDTVSWYQQALGQGPQFIFQYYEEEERQRGNFPDRFSGHQFPNYSSELNVNALLLGDSALYLCASSLLWTGNRNEQFFGPGTRLTVL.

The V gene is TRBV30, the J gene TRBJ1-2, with D perhaps matching TRBD1 (5 bases). Trimming left V 5 bases short and J 4 bases short, with 11 bases between. CDR3 size: 12 residues. Looked up from germline, CDR1 is GTSNPN and CDR2 is SVGIG (reference sequence). CDR3 in DNA: TGTGCCTGGGGCGGGACCGCCTATGGCTACACCTTC. Its translation is CAWGGTAYGYTF.

The chain is built from TRBV9 and TRBJ1-5; 7 bases agree with TRBD1. J lost 3 bases, V lost 4 bases, and 7 bases had no gene match. Germline V gene lookup returns CDR1 SGDLS and CDR2 YYNGEE. CDR3 length: 15 residues. CDR3 DNA sequence: TGTGCCAGCAGCCGAACAGGGGTAAACAATCAGCCCCAGCATTTT. Protein sequence: CASSRTGVNNQPQHF.

The rearrangement links TRBV6-6 to TRBJ2-7; no reliable D call. Germline CDR1 reads MNHNY; CDR2 reads SVGAGI (reference sequence). V was clipped by 3 bases and J by 5 bases, with 14 bases between them. The CDR3 is made up of 14 amino acids. The DNA for the CDR3 is TGTGCCAGCAGTTATAGACAAGGTTGGGACGAGCAGTACTTC. Translation gives CASSYRQGWDEQYF.

The chain uses TRBV6-1 and TRBJ1-4, with 8 bases that match TRBD1. The CDR3 loop spans 14 amino acids. The V gene end was trimmed by 6 bases and the J gene end by 8 bases; junction bases not matched to a gene: 8. The germline V gene has CDR1 MNHNS and CDR2 SASEGT. The CDR3 DNA is TGTGCCAGCAGACGACAGGGGAGTGGGGAAAAACTGTTTTTT. Amino acid sequence: CASRRQGSGEKLFF.

The chain has TRBV14 and TRBJ1-4, with D possibly being TRBD1 (5 bases). Per the germline V gene, CDR1 is SGHDN and CDR2 is FVKESK. The germline V and J ends were trimmed by 0 bases and 3 bases, with 17 bases remaining between them. The CDR3 is 18 residues long. The CDR3 loop reads CASSQESQGGGANEKLFF. Here the CDR3 DNA reads TGTGCCAGCAGCCAAGAAAGTCAGGGTGGTGGAGCTAATGAAAAACTGTTTTTT. The whole variable domain, remainder taken from reference TRBV14 and TRBJ1-4, is EAGVTQFPSHSVIEKGQTVTLRCDPISGHDNLYWYRRVMGKEIKFLLHFVKESKQDESGMPNNRFLAERTGGTYSTLKVQPAELEDSGVYFCASSQESQGGGANEKLFFGSGTQLSVL.

V gene TRBV5-1 combines with J gene TRBJ1-1; D unclear. The CDR3 is made up of 16 amino acids. With 0 bases removed from V and 0 bases from J, the gap between germline ends came to 12 bases. Germline V gene sequence: CDR1 SGHRS, CDR2 YFSETQ. CDR3 protein: CASSLAGGTMNTEAFF. CDR3 in DNA: TGCGCCAGCAGCTTGGCCGGTGGTACTATGAACACTGAAGCTTTCTTT.

This clone is a singleton in its sample. The J gene is TRBJ1-3, the V gene TRBV10-2, with 11 bases that match TRBD1. Looked up from germline, CDR1 is WSHSY and CDR2 is SAAADI. There are 16 residues in the CDR3. Trimming cost V 6 bases and J 1 base; bases outside gene matches: 5. The CDR3 DNA reads as TGCGCCAGCAGCCGGGACAGGGGGATGTCTGGAAACACCATATATTTT. It codes for CASSRDRGMSGNTIYF.

This chain connects TRBV5-4 to TRBJ2-3, with unresolved D. Trimming removed 1 base at V and 0 bases at J, with 3 bases between. This CDR3 is built from 13 residues. The V gene's germline CDR1 is SGHNT and CDR2 YYREEE (reference sequence). CDR3 DNA sequence: TGTGCCAGCAGCTTGACTAGCACAGATACGCAGTATTTT. It translates to CASSLTSTDTQYF.

The chain couples TRBV5-1 to TRBJ2-1, with 9 bases matching TRBD2. The CDR3 contains 14 residues. J was trimmed by 3 bases and V by 4 bases; bases with no gene match: 2. Germline V gives CDR1 SGHRS, CDR2 YFSETQ. In nucleotides, the CDR3 is TGCGCCAGCAGCGGCGGGAGGGACTACAATGAGCAGTTCTTC. Encoded protein: CASSGGRDYNEQFF.

This sequence joins TRBV7-9 and TRBJ1-2; a weak D match, TRBD1 (6 bases). Germline CDR1 reads SEHNR; CDR2 reads FQNEAQ (reference sequence). The CDR3 spans 12 residues. Deletions cut 5 bases from V and 11 bases from J, with 15 bases between. In nucleotides, the CDR3 is TGTGCCAGCAGCCCGCGGGGGGCGCGGTACACCTTC. It is translated as CASSPRGARYTF.

V is TRBV7-3 and J is TRBJ2-2; 7 bases map to TRBD2. V dropped 4 bases and J dropped 7; count of bases not matched to a gene: 12. From germline, CDR1 is SGHTA and CDR2 FQGTGA. This CDR3 is built from 16 residues. Written as DNA, the CDR3 is TGTGCCAGCAGCTCCCTTCGGGCGGGGGACGGCGGGGAGCTGTTTTTT. This gives the protein CASSSLRAGDGGELFF.

The J gene is TRBJ1-1, the V gene TRBV29-1; 7 bases agree with TRBD1. The CDR3 is 14 residues long. CDR1 is SQVTM and CDR2 is ANQGSEA in the germline V gene. The trim removed 4 bases at V and 2 bases at J, leaving 7 bases unmatched. CDR3 sequence: CSVGRGQSNTEAFF. CDR3 nucleotide sequence: TGCAGCGTTGGTAGGGGGCAGTCTAACACTGAAGCTTTCTTT. Together with reference TRBV29-1 and TRBJ1-1, the CDR3 gives the full variable domain: SAVISQKPSRDICQRGTSLTIQCQVDSQVTMMFWYRQQPGQSLTLIATANQGSEATYESGFVIDKFPISRPNLTFSTLTVSNMSPEDSSIYLCSVGRGQSNTEAFFGQGTRLTVV.

This clone has only one observation. The V and J genes are TRBV11-2 and TRBJ1-4; a weak D match, TRBD1 (5 bases). The CDR3 contains 14 residues. Trimming removed 4 bases from V and 7 bases from J, with 13 bases in between. Germline V gene lookup returns CDR1 SGHAT and CDR2 FQNNGV. The DNA for the CDR3 is TGTGCCAGCAGCTCAGCAGGGAACCGTGAAAAACTGTTTTTT. Translation gives CASSSAGNREKLFF.

There are a few counts of this clone. The rearrangement links TRBV11-2 to TRBJ2-3; no reliable D call. The CDR3 totals 16 residues. V shed 1 base and J shed 6 bases, with 17 bases lying between them. Germline V gene data show CDR1 as SGHAT and CDR2 as FQNNGV. The CDR3 spells CASSLGSDMLSDTQYF. In nucleotides, the CDR3 is TGTGCCAGCAGCTTAGGTAGTGACATGCTATCGGATACGCAGTATTTT.

The chain uses TRBV6-5 and TRBJ2-5; TRBD1 is a possible D gene (5 bases). Germline V CDR1 and CDR2: MNHEY, SVGAGI. This CDR3 is 12 amino acids long. V was clipped by 7 bases and J by 4 bases, with 10 bases between them. CDR3 DNA sequence: TGTGCCAGCAAGGCAGGGCGAGAGACCCAGTACTTC. Its protein is CASKAGRETQYF.

V usage is TRBV9 and J usage is TRBJ2-1, with D uncertain. CDR3 length equals 16 residues. The ends were cut back, 1 base at V and 7 bases at J, with 18 bases in the middle. CDR1 and CDR2 from the germline V gene are SGDLS and YYNGEE. CDR3 DNA: TGTGCCAGCAGCGTAACCCCCGCACAATCGGGTAATGAGCAGTTCTTC. Amino acid sequence: CASSVTPAQSGNEQFF. The whole variable domain, remainder taken from reference TRBV9 and TRBJ2-1, is DSGVTQTPKHLITATGQRVTLRCSPRSGDLSVYWYQQSLDQGLQFLIQYYNGEERAKGNILERFSAQQFPDLHSELNLSSLELGDSALYFCASSVTPAQSGNEQFFGPGTRLTVL.

V usage is TRBV5-1 and J usage is TRBJ2-1; 8 nucleotides align to TRBD2. This CDR3 is built from 18 residues. Trimming took 0 bases from V and 2 from J; bases not matched to a gene: 10. Germline values: CDR1 SGHRS, CDR2 YFSETQ. In nucleotides, the CDR3 is TGCGCCAGCAGCTTGGCTATCACGGGGGGGCGGCCCTACAATGAGCAGTTCTTC. Translating it yields CASSLAITGGRPYNEQFF.